The rows below give T cell receptor beta chains drawn from one sample of a study of cytomegalovirus exposure and HLA in healthy donors. The repertoire was sequenced with immunoSEQ multiplex PCR; TCRdb's copy has only in-frame clones and lacks some. Of 55,000 to 65,000 clones in the sample, approximately 94% were seen once. The sample consisted of PBMCs. These receptors came from a man in his late teens or twenties in good health and CMV-seronegative. The CDR3 runs from the conserved cysteine through the conserved F or W. Each record gives: clone size, D gene, V gene, J gene, CDR3 protein, CDR3 DNA. A D gene is named only where the DNA matches it firmly. Rows may omit the clone size; those that give it use once, few, many or a size class.

>.|.|TRBV5-1|TRBJ1-2
CASSLRGDGYTF
TGCGCCAGCAGCCTGCGAGGTGATGGCTACACCTTC
>.|.|TRBV19|TRBJ2-1
CASSIRQEIEQFF
TGTGCCAGTAGTATTAGACAGGAGATTGAGCAGTTCTTC
>.|TRBD1|TRBV5-1|TRBJ2-5
CASSLSETGVGTQYF
TGCGCCAGCAGCTTGTCGGAGACAGGGGTAGGCACCCAGTACTTC
>.|TRBD2|TRBV6-5|TRBJ2-7
CASSYSKERGSEQYF
TGTGCCAGCAGTTACTCGAAGGAGCGGGGGTCCGAGCAGTACTTC
>.|.|TRBV27|TRBJ2-2
CASSQTQYGAGELFF
TGTGCCAGCAGTCAGACCCAATACGGGGCCGGGGAGCTGTTTTTT
>.|.|TRBV9|TRBJ2-2
CASSGQLASGELFF
TGTGCCAGCAGCGGACAACTAGCATCCGGGGAGCTGTTTTTT
>.|TRBD2|TRBV11-2|TRBJ2-3
CASSRGLAVLTDTQYF
TGTGCCAGCAGCCGGGGACTAGCGGTCCTCACAGATACGCAGTATTTT
>once|TRBD1|TRBV5-6|TRBJ1-2
CASSSTGWNYGYTF
TGTGCCAGCAGCTCGACAGGGTGGAACTATGGCTACACCTTC
>.|.|TRBV19|TRBJ2-1
CASSRDWDLNEQFF
TGTGCCAGTAGCCGGGACTGGGACCTCAATGAGCAGTTCTTC
>.|.|TRBV6-1|TRBJ2-7
CASNPTGSSYEQYF
TGTGCCAGCAATCCGACGGGGAGCTCCTACGAGCAGTACTTC
>.|TRBD1|TRBV28|TRBJ1-2
CASSLGTDNYGYTF
TGTGCCAGCAGTTTAGGGACAGATAACTATGGCTACACCTTC
>.|TRBD1|TRBV28|TRBJ2-5
CASSLSDRGETQYF
TGTGCCAGCAGTTTATCCGACAGGGGAGAGACCCAGTACTTC
>few|.|TRBV6-4|TRBJ2-2
CASSSHGAAGELFF
TGTGCCAGCAGTTCCCACGGTGCCGCCGGGGAGCTGTTTTTT
>.|TRBD2|TRBV27|TRBJ2-7
CASSLGAGVLDEQYF
TGTGCCAGCAGTTTAGGCGCGGGAGTCCTCGACGAGCAGTACTTC
>.|.|TRBV5-1|TRBJ1-5
CASSLAPGEGQPQHF
TGCGCCAGCAGCTTGGCCCCAGGGGAGGGGCAGCCCCAGCATTTT
>.|.|TRBV12-2|TRBJ2-3
CASRPSLGTDTQYF
TGTGCAAGTCGCCCTAGCCTTGGGACAGATACGCAGTATTTT
>.|TRBD2|TRBV11-3|TRBJ2-1
CASSLGTSRYNEQFF
TGTGCCAGCAGCTTAGGGACTAGCCGCTACAATGAGCAGTTCTTC
>.|TRBD1|TRBV15|TRBJ2-7
CATSKDRGPYEQYF
TGTGCCACCAGCAAGGACAGGGGGCCGTACGAGCAGTACTTC
>.|.|TRBV10-3|TRBJ2-3
CAISPAELNTDTQYF
TGTGCCATCAGTCCAGCGGAGTTAAACACAGATACGCAGTATTTT
>.|.|TRBV27|TRBJ2-1
CASSLGGSAVLSYNEQFF
TGTGCCAGCAGTTTAGGGGGGTCCGCGGTTCTCTCCTACAATGAGCAGTTCTTC
>.|.|TRBV5-1|TRBJ2-1
CASSVIGGSSYNEQFF
TGCGCCAGCAGCGTTATCGGGGGTAGCTCCTACAATGAGCAGTTCTTC
>.|.|TRBV9|TRBJ2-5
CASSGVRGFQETQYF
TGTGCCAGCAGCGGAGTTAGGGGTTTCCAAGAGACCCAGTACTTC
>few|.|TRBV6-5|TRBJ2-3
CASSPQEPDTQYF
TGTGCCAGCAGCCCCCAGGAACCAGATACGCAGTATTTT
>.|.|TRBV28|TRBJ1-5
CASCIGNQPQHF
TGTGCCAGCTGTATCGGCAATCAGCCCCAGCATTTT
>.|TRBD2|TRBV4-1|TRBJ2-1
CASSQTRLAVPNNEQFF
TGCGCCAGCAGCCAAACGCGACTAGCGGTTCCCAACAATGAGCAGTTCTTC
>.|TRBD2|TRBV5-6|TRBJ2-3
CASSRLAGRYRTDTQYF
TGTGCCAGCAGCAGACTAGCGGGAAGGTATCGGACAGATACGCAGTATTTT
>.|.|TRBV7-2|TRBJ2-7
CASSLGAISYEQYF
TGTGCCAGCAGCTTAGGTGCGATCTCCTACGAGCAGTACTTC
>few|TRBD2|TRBV5-4|TRBJ2-7
CASSPRLAGAGEQYF
TGTGCCAGCAGCCCAAGACTAGCGGGAGCAGGTGAGCAGTACTTC
>.|TRBD2|TRBV7-2|TRBJ2-1
CASSLLAGVPYNEQFF
TGTGCCAGCAGCCTACTAGCGGGAGTCCCCTACAATGAGCAGTTCTTC
>.|TRBD1|TRBV5-5|TRBJ1-3
CASSDRVSGNTIYF
TGTGCCAGCAGCGACAGGGTTTCTGGAAACACCATATATTTT
>.|.|TRBV28|TRBJ2-3
CASSSEVQGWEDTQYF
TGTGCCAGCAGTTCGGAGGTACAAGGGTGGGAAGATACGCAGTATTTT
>.|.|TRBV18|TRBJ1-1
CASSPTGPEAFF
TGTGCCAGCTCACCGACAGGCCCTGAAGCTTTCTTT
>.|.|TRBV7-2|TRBJ1-2
CASSLRLGSAGGYTF
TGTGCCAGCAGCTTAAGGTTAGGGAGTGCCGGTGGCTACACCTTC
>.|TRBD1|TRBV7-2|TRBJ2-1
CASSFIGDRTIYNEQFF
TGTGCCAGCAGCTTTATAGGGGACAGGACTATATACAATGAGCAGTTCTTC
>.|.|TRBV19|TRBJ2-5
CASSVDGLYQETQYF
TGTGCCAGTAGTGTCGATGGCCTGTACCAAGAGACCCAGTACTTC
>.|.|TRBV6-4|TRBJ1-2
CASSASGNDAYGYTF
TGTGCCAGCAGTGCGTCGGGGAATGACGCCTATGGCTACACCTTC
>.|TRBD1|TRBV6-6|TRBJ2-7
CASSYGTVPSYEQYF
TGTGCCAGCAGTTACGGGACAGTGCCCTCCTACGAGCAGTACTTC
>once|.|TRBV2|TRBJ1-5
CASSVRRLIDSNQPQHF
TGTGCCAGCAGTGTGCGCCGCCTCATCGATAGCAATCAGCCCCAGCATTTT
>.|TRBD2|TRBV5-6|TRBJ2-7
CASSRTSGSSYEQYF
TGTGCCAGCAGTCGTACTAGCGGGAGCTCCTACGAGCAGTACTTC
>.|.|TRBV7-2|TRBJ2-2
CASSLLIGVTGELFF
TGTGCCAGCAGCTTATTGATAGGGGTCACCGGGGAGCTGTTTTTT
>.|TRBD1|TRBV15|TRBJ1-4
CATSRTGYNEKLFF
TGTGCCACCAGCAGGACAGGGTATAATGAAAAACTGTTTTTT
>.|.|TRBV18|TRBJ1-4
CASSPVRVGEKLFF
TGTGCCAGCTCACCAGTCAGGGTGGGTGAAAAACTGTTTTTT
>once|.|TRBV19|TRBJ2-7
CASSIGLAGNYEQYF
TGTGCCAGTAGTATTGGCTTGGCAGGGAACTACGAGCAGTACTTC
>.|.|TRBV11-3|TRBJ1-1
CASSLSFGSMNTEAFF
TGTGCCAGCAGCTTATCTTTCGGGTCAATGAACACTGAAGCTTTCTTT
>.|TRBD1|TRBV19|TRBJ2-2
CASSGTAHTGELFF
TGTGCCAGCTCCGGGACAGCACACACCGGGGAGCTGTTTTTT
>.|.|TRBV2|TRBJ1-1
CASSEAPAASEAFF
TGTGCCAGCAGTGAAGCGCCGGCGGCTTCTGAAGCTTTCTTT
>.|.|TRBV5-1|TRBJ2-3
CASTYGAFTDTQYF
TGCGCCAGCACCTATGGGGCCTTCACAGATACGCAGTATTTT
>once|TRBD2|TRBV2|TRBJ2-5
CASILAGETQYF
TGTGCCAGCATACTAGCGGGAGAGACCCAGTACTTC
>.|.|TRBV19|TRBJ1-3
CASSWGVQNTIYF
TGTGCCAGTAGTTGGGGGGTACAGAACACCATATATTTT
>.|.|TRBV15|TRBJ2-2
CATSIQGEYTGELFF
TGTGCCACCAGCATCCAGGGCGAGTACACCGGGGAGCTGTTTTTT